What follows are 11 T cell receptor beta chains derived from one specimen sequenced in a study of T-cell memory formation after mild COVID-19. TCRdb reprocessed the 5' RACE reads with MiXCR, giving one entry per CDR3 protein. The table has 200,000 to 250,000 distinct CDR3 sequences, 9.5% to 10% seen once. Input material: PBMCs or a T cell subset sorted from them (not recorded which). These receptors were obtained from a man younger than 35 who had mild COVID-19 (a few samples of this study predate the infection). Cell type and time point are not known.

This clonotype was seen repeatedly, ten times or more. J is TRBJ2-7 and V is TRBV5-1; 8 nucleotides align to TRBD1. This CDR3 has 14 amino acids. The trim removed 4 bases at V and 4 bases at J, leaving 7 bases unmatched. In germline, CDR1 is SGHRS, CDR2 YFSETQ. The CDR3 protein is CASSAGQGTYEQYV. The CDR3 DNA is TGCGCCAGCAGCGCAGGACAGGGAACTTACGAGCAGTACGTC.

This clonotype turned up a few times. The rearrangement links TRBV12-3 or TRBV12-4 to TRBJ2-6; D ambiguous. V dropped 5 bases and J dropped 0 bases, with 5 bases sitting between them. The CDR3 spans 14 residues. Here the CDR3 reads CASSQSSGANVLTF. The CDR3, as DNA: TGTGCCAGCAGTCAGAGCTCTGGGGCCAACGTCCTGACTTTC.

This chain uses TRBV20-1 with TRBJ2-2; no firm D call. The germline gives CDR1 DFQATT, CDR2 SNEGSKA (reference sequence). V gave up 5 bases and J gave up 0 bases, with 4 bases separating them. The CDR3 runs 12 residues. CDR3 in amino acids: CSADTNTGELFF. The CDR3 DNA is TGCAGTGCTGACACGAACACCGGGGAGCTGTTTTTT.

This clonotype appeared a few times. The V gene is TRBV7-6, the J gene TRBJ1-4, with a weak D call TRBD1 (6 bases). The CDR3 has 15 residues. Trimming shortened V by 7 bases and J by 8 bases, and 20 bases separated the two germline ends. Germline values: CDR1 SGHVS, CDR2 FNYEAQ. DNA for the CDR3: TGTGCCAGCAAGCAAACCCCCAGGGGTGTGGAAAAACTGTTTTTT. This gives the protein CASKQTPRGVEKLFF.

This clonotype was seen many times. This rearrangement joins TRBV7-6 to TRBJ2-6; D may correspond to TRBD1 or TRBD2 (5 bases each). Germline V gene sequence: CDR1 SGHVS, CDR2 FNYEAQ. V lost 1 base to trimming and J lost 4 bases, with 14 bases between them. The CDR3 has 17 residues. CDR3 sequence: CASSLGFRGSGANVLTF. Here the CDR3 DNA reads TGTGCCAGCAGCTTAGGCTTTCGGGGCTCGGGGGCCAACGTCCTGACTTTC.

The rearrangement links TRBV20-1 to TRBJ2-5, with 7 nucleotides matching TRBD2. The CDR3 sequence is 14 residues long. Germline CDR1 DFQATT, CDR2 SNEGSKA (reference sequence). With V trimmed by 0 bases and J by 1 base, 2 bases remained unmatched. The chain's CDR3 is CSARDGTTQETQYF. CDR3 nucleotides: TGCAGTGCTAGAGATGGGACTACCCAAGAGACCCAGTACTTC.

The chain combines TRBV5-1 with TRBJ1-2, with TRBD1 as a possible D gene (6 bases). Looked up from germline, CDR1 is SGHRS and CDR2 is YFSETQ. Trimming removed 5 bases from V and 4 bases from J, with 15 bases in between. The CDR3 spans 14 residues. DNA of the CDR3: TGCGCCAGCAGAGGCCAGGGGAATCTCTATGGCTACACCTTC. The encoded protein is CASRGQGNLYGYTF.

This clonotype was detected only a few times. The V and J genes are TRBV7-9 and TRBJ1-1, with 8 positions matching TRBD1. Germline-derived CDR1 and CDR2 are SEHNR and FQNEAQ (reference sequence). CDR3 size: 13 residues. V lost 6 bases to trimming and J lost 3 bases; unmatched junction nucleotides: 3. CDR3 amino acids: CASRKQGDTEAFF. In nucleotides, the CDR3 is TGTGCCAGCAGGAAACAGGGGGACACTGAAGCTTTCTTT.

This clonotype has at least ten counts. This sequence joins TRBV5-4 and TRBJ2-2; weak D call: TRBD2 (5 bases). The V gene lost 3 bases and the J gene lost 7 bases, with 13 bases spanning the gap. Germline V lookup: CDR1 SGHNT, CDR2 YYREEE (reference sequence). This CDR3 is built from 14 residues. CDR3 DNA sequence: TGTGCCAGCAGCTCCGGGATTGCTATCGGGGAGCTGTTTTTT. It codes for CASSSGIAIGELFF.

The sample holds a few counts of this clonotype. The V call is TRBV5-1, the J call TRBJ1-5; maybe TRBD1 (5 bases). V lost 0 bases and J lost 7, with 11 bases in between. The CDR3 is 14 amino acids. Germline CDR1 is SGHRS and CDR2 is YFSETQ. The CDR3 reads CASSLGPGAQPQHF. The CDR3, as DNA: TGCGCCAGCAGCTTGGGGCCCGGGGCCCAGCCCCAGCATTTT.

This clonotype turned up a few times. The CDR3 sequence: CASSVERLGRGEQFF. CDR3 nucleotide sequence: TGTGCCAGCAGCGTAGAAAGACTAGGGAGGGGTGAGCAGTTCTTC. The chain has TRBV9 and TRBJ2-1; the match to TRBD2 covers 7 bases. The CDR3 has 15 amino acids. CDR1 SGDLS and CDR2 YYNGEE come from the germline V gene. Trimming removed 0 bases from V and 9 bases from J; junction bases left unmatched: 9.